This TCR beta chain was identified during a study of blood T cell repertoires in COVID-19. Overall study: The origin of the acute and convalescent COVID-19 samples was the United States, Italy and Spain.

Assay used: immunoSEQ multiplex PCR; TCRdb lists only in-frame clones, some missing. In the table there are about 58,000 clones, 70% to 90% of which are singletons. During active infection, Seattle patients enrolled and were then monitored through disease. Sample: peripheral blood. The receptor was derived from a man aged 60 to 75 with COVID-19, enrolled during active disease.

The CDR3 sequence: CASSLVRARDDNEQFF. CDR3 sequence (DNA): TGTGCCAGCAGCTTAGTGCGAGCCCGGGATGACAATGAGCAGTTCTTC. The V and J genes are TRBV7-9 and TRBJ2-1, with D possibly TRBD2 on 5 matching bases. Germline CDR1 SEHNR, CDR2 FQNEAQ (reference sequence). The CDR3 has 16 residues. Trimming removed 1 base from V and 5 bases from J, with 15 bases in between.